These T cell receptor beta chains were read from a single sample in a study of T cells in Graves' hyperthyroidism and ophthalmopathy. TCRdb called the multiplex PCR reads again in MiXCR, with one record for every CDR3 protein. The table includes some 690,000 distinct CDR3 sequences, roughly 17% detected once. Sample: blood. The origin of the receptors is a man aged 50-59 years with Graves' hyperthyroidism. CDR3s include the opening cysteine and the closing phenylalanine or tryptophan. The order of the fields is V gene, clone size, J gene, D gene, CDR3 protein, CDR3 DNA. D genes are given only for firm matches. The size entry is marked missing in some rows and otherwise reads once, few, many or a size class.

v_gene: TRBV5-1
abundance: few
j_gene: TRBJ2-1
d_gene: TRBD2
CDR3aa: CASSGEGRFNEQFF
CDR3nt: TGCGCCAGCAGCGGGGAGGGCCGGTTCAATGAGCAGTTCTTC

v_gene: TRBV7-9
abundance: many
j_gene: TRBJ2-5
d_gene: TRBD2
CDR3aa: CASSAVGLAGAGTQYF
CDR3nt: TGTGCCAGCAGCGCGGTAGGACTAGCGGGAGCTGGGACCCAGTACTTC

v_gene: TRBV6-1
abundance: many
j_gene: TRBJ2-2
d_gene: TRBD2
CDR3aa: CASRRLAGAGRNTGELFF
CDR3nt: TGTGCCAGCAGAAGACTAGCGGGAGCGGGTCGTAACACCGGGGAGCTGTTTTTT

v_gene: TRBV4-1
abundance: .
j_gene: TRBJ1-3
d_gene: .
CDR3aa: CASSQVGKFSGNTIYF
CDR3nt: TGCGCCAGCAGCCAAGTAGGGAAGTTCTCTGGAAACACCATATATTTT

v_gene: TRBV24-1
abundance: few
j_gene: TRBJ2-1
d_gene: .
CDR3aa: CATSEMTRSSYNEQFF
CDR3nt: TGTGCCACCAGTGAAATGACTAGGAGCTCCTACAATGAGCAGTTCTTC

v_gene: TRBV12-3/TRBV12-4
abundance: .
j_gene: TRBJ2-7
d_gene: .
CDR3aa: CASSRGPSYWGWGQYF
CDR3nt: TGTGCCAGCAGTAGAGGTCCGTCCTACTGGGGGTGGGGGCAGTACTTC

v_gene: TRBV2
abundance: many
j_gene: TRBJ2-2
d_gene: TRBD2
CDR3aa: CASSGRDYGYTGELFF
CDR3nt: TGTGCCAGCAGTGGCCGGGACTATGGATACACCGGGGAGCTGTTTTTT

v_gene: TRBV11-1
abundance: many
j_gene: TRBJ2-5
d_gene: TRBD2
CDR3aa: CASSSQSGTSGRSGETQYF
CDR3nt: TGTGCCAGCAGCTCACAATCCGGGACTAGCGGGAGATCGGGAGAGACCCAGTACTTC

v_gene: TRBV20-1
abundance: few
j_gene: TRBJ2-3
d_gene: .
CDR3aa: CSARPDPGGTDTQYF
CDR3nt: TGCAGTGCTAGACCCGACCCTGGGGGCACAGATACGCAGTATTTT

v_gene: TRBV5-6
abundance: many
j_gene: TRBJ2-7
d_gene: TRBD1
CDR3aa: CASTFRWTGNYEQYF
CDR3nt: TGTGCCAGCACCTTTCGTTGGACAGGGAACTACGAGCAGTACTTC

v_gene: TRBV29-1
abundance: few
j_gene: TRBJ2-5
d_gene: .
CDR3aa: CSVEPRAGETQYF
CDR3nt: TGCAGCGTTGAACCCAGGGCGGGGGAGACCCAGTACTTC

v_gene: TRBV2
abundance: few
j_gene: TRBJ1-4
d_gene: .
CDR3aa: CASSVGLAQTNEKLFF
CDR3nt: TGTGCCAGCAGTGTTGGACTGGCCCAAACTAATGAAAAACTGTTTTTT

v_gene: TRBV5-1
abundance: many
j_gene: TRBJ1-1
d_gene: .
CDR3aa: CASLMGVGDTEAFF
CDR3nt: TGCGCCAGCCTCATGGGGGTTGGCGACACTGAAGCTTTCTTT

v_gene: TRBV5-1
abundance: many
j_gene: TRBJ2-3
d_gene: .
CDR3aa: CASRNQGTDTQYF
CDR3nt: TGCGCCAGCAGAAACCAGGGGACAGATACGCAGTATTTT

v_gene: TRBV9
abundance: many
j_gene: TRBJ1-2
d_gene: .
CDR3aa: CASSVGPSQANYGYTF
CDR3nt: TGTGCCAGCAGCGTAGGCCCCTCACAGGCTAACTATGGCTACACCTTC

v_gene: TRBV6-1
abundance: few
j_gene: TRBJ1-5
d_gene: .
CDR3aa: CASTVRSYSNQPQHF
CDR3nt: TGTGCCAGCACGGTCAGATCGTATAGCAATCAACCCCAGCATTTT

v_gene: TRBV7-2
abundance: few
j_gene: TRBJ2-1
d_gene: TRBD1
CDR3aa: CASSLVAGQGGNEQFF
CDR3nt: TGTGCCAGCAGCTTAGTCGCGGGACAGGGAGGCAATGAGCAGTTCTTC

v_gene: TRBV28
abundance: many
j_gene: TRBJ2-5
d_gene: .
CDR3aa: CASSPPSVQETQYF
CDR3nt: TGTGCCAGCAGCCCGCCCAGCGTACAAGAGACCCAGTACTTC

v_gene: TRBV27
abundance: many
j_gene: TRBJ1-1
d_gene: TRBD1
CDR3aa: CASSPWTGTNTEAFF
CDR3nt: TGTGCCAGCAGTCCCTGGACAGGGACGAACACTGAAGCTTTCTTT

v_gene: TRBV29-1
abundance: many
j_gene: TRBJ2-1
d_gene: TRBD1
CDR3aa: CSVVGTGFSYNEQFF
CDR3nt: TGCAGCGTTGTAGGGACAGGGTTCTCCTACAATGAGCAGTTCTTC

v_gene: TRBV7-8
abundance: many
j_gene: TRBJ2-1
d_gene: .
CDR3aa: CASTQGGAGEQFF
CDR3nt: TGTGCCAGCACCCAGGGGGGGGCCGGTGAGCAGTTCTTC

v_gene: TRBV7-2
abundance: .
j_gene: TRBJ2-3
d_gene: .
CDR3aa: CASSLGVSVSTDTQCF
CDR3nt: TGTGCCAGCAGCTTAGGGGTCTCAGTTAGCACAGATACGCAGTGTTTT

v_gene: TRBV5-1
abundance: many
j_gene: TRBJ2-1
d_gene: TRBD2
CDR3aa: CASSLGLAGDNEQFF
CDR3nt: TGCGCCAGCAGCTTGGGACTAGCGGGAGACAATGAGCAGTTCTTC

v_gene: TRBV5-1
abundance: .
j_gene: TRBJ2-3
d_gene: .
CDR3aa: CASSLAQGPDTQYF
CDR3nt: TGCGCCAGCAGCTTGGCGCAGGGCCCAGATACGCAGTATTTT

v_gene: TRBV30
abundance: .
j_gene: TRBJ2-3
d_gene: TRBD2
CDR3aa: CAATSGSDTQYF
CDR3nt: TGTGCCGCGACTAGCGGGAGTGATACGCAGTATTTT

v_gene: TRBV12-3/TRBV12-4
abundance: many
j_gene: TRBJ1-5
d_gene: .
CDR3aa: CASSVFGNQPQHF
CDR3nt: TGTGCCAGCAGTGTATTTGGCAATCAGCCCCAGCATTTT

v_gene: TRBV7-7
abundance: few
j_gene: TRBJ2-1
d_gene: .
CDR3aa: CASSSDSVVKFF
CDR3nt: TGTGCTAGCAGCTCCGATTCGGTAGTGAAGTTCTTC

v_gene: TRBV7-9
abundance: few
j_gene: TRBJ2-7
d_gene: TRBD1
CDR3aa: CASSSETGVYEQYF
CDR3nt: TGTGCCAGCAGCTCCGAGACAGGGGTCTACGAGCAGTACTTC

v_gene: TRBV6-1
abundance: many
j_gene: TRBJ1-2
d_gene: .
CDR3aa: CASSEVTGSNYGYTF
CDR3nt: TGTGCCAGCAGTGAAGTCACAGGGTCGAACTATGGCTACACCTTC

v_gene: TRBV7-8
abundance: many
j_gene: TRBJ2-1
d_gene: .
CDR3aa: CASSLAIPSYNEQFF
CDR3nt: TGTGCCAGCAGCTTAGCGATACCATCCTACAATGAGCAGTTCTTC

v_gene: TRBV7-2
abundance: few
j_gene: TRBJ2-2
d_gene: .
CDR3aa: CASSLWRRANTGELFF
CDR3nt: TGTGCCAGCAGCTTATGGCGGCGGGCCAACACCGGGGAGCTGTTTTTT

v_gene: TRBV12-3/TRBV12-4
abundance: few
j_gene: TRBJ2-7
d_gene: .
CDR3aa: CASSLGHLSSSF
CDR3nt: TGTGCCAGCAGTTTGGGCCACCTTAGTTCGAGCTTC

v_gene: TRBV9
abundance: few
j_gene: TRBJ2-3
d_gene: TRBD2
CDR3aa: CASSVTSGMDTQYF
CDR3nt: TGTGCCAGCAGCGTTACTAGCGGGATGGATACGCAGTATTTT

v_gene: TRBV28
abundance: many
j_gene: TRBJ2-1
d_gene: TRBD1
CDR3aa: CASSRGQGNEQFF
CDR3nt: TGTGCCAGCAGCCGGGGACAGGGGAATGAGCAGTTCTTC

v_gene: TRBV11-2
abundance: many
j_gene: TRBJ2-7
d_gene: TRBD1
CDR3aa: CASSLEWGQGPYEQYF
CDR3nt: TGTGCCAGCAGCTTAGAGTGGGGACAGGGTCCCTACGAGCAGTACTTC